This is a list of T cell receptor beta chains from one sample in a study of Ad26.COV2.S vaccination and SARS-CoV-2 variants. Sequencing used immunoSEQ multiplex PCR; TCRdb keeps in-frame clones, though not all of them. The sample lists around 320,000 clones, just over 85% occurring once. The source material was peripheral blood, sampled in a trial of Ad26.COV2.S vaccine versus placebo. These receptors all come from a person aged 18-65 years who received the Ad26.COV2.S COVID-19 vaccine or a placebo. Each CDR3 is given without its conserved first and last residue. Not all rows give a size; the values are once, few, many and, for expanded clones, a class.

>few|TRBJ1-2|TRBV6-1
ASSEVAAGAGLGYT
>NA|TRBJ2-1|TRBV6-5
ASRGIYEQF
>NA|TRBJ1-2|TRBV5-6
ASSLDRGLGGYGYT
>NA|TRBJ2-4|TRBV11-2
ASSTRQGTQY
>NA|TRBJ1-2|TRBV5-1
ASSFDRGYT
>once|TRBJ1-6|TRBV7-9
ASGDSNSPLH
>NA|TRBJ1-2|TRBV6-9
ASSPSWDRVYGYT
>NA|TRBJ1-5|TRBV7-8
ASSLGPDQPQH
>NA|TRBJ2-7|TRBV11-3
ASSLGQNSYEQY
>NA|TRBJ1-1|TRBV10-3
AIGIGQEDSF